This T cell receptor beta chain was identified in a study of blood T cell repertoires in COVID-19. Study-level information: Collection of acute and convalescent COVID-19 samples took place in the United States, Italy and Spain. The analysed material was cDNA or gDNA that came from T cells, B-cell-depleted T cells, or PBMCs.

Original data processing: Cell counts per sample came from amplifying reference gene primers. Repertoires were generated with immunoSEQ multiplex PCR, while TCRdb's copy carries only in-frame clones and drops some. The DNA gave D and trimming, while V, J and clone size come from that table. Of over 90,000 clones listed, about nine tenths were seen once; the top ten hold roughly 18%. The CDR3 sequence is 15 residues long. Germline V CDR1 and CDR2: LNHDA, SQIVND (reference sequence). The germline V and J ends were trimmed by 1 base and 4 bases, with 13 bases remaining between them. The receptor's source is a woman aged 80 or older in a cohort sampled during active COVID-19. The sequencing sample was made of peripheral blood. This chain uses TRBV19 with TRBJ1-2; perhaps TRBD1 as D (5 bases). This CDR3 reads CASSIAGQTLYGYTF. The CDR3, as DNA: TGTGCCAGTAGTATAGCAGGGCAGACTCTCTATGGCTACACCTTC.